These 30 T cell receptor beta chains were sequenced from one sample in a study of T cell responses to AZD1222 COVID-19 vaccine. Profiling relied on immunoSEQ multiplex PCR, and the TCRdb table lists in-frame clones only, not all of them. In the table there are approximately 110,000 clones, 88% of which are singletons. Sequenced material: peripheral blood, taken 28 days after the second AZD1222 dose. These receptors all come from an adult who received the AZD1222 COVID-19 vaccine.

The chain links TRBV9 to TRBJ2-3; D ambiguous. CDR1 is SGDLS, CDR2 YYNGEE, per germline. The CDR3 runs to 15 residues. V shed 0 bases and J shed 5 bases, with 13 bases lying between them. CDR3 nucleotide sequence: TGTGCCAGCAGCGTAGGACACCGCCGAGGAGATACGCAGTATTTT. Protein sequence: CASSVGHRRGDTQYF.

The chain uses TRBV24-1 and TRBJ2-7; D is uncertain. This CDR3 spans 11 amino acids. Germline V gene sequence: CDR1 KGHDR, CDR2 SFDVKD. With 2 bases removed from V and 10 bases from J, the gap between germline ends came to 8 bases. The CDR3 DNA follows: TGTGCCACCAGTGATTCGGCCGATCAGTACTTC. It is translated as CATSDSADQYF.

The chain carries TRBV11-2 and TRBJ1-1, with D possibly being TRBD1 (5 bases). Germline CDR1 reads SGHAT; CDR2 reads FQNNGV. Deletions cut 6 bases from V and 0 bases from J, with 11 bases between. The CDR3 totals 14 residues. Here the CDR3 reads CASRRGHMNTEAFF. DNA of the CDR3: TGTGCCAGCAGGAGGGGCCATATGAACACTGAAGCTTTCTTT.

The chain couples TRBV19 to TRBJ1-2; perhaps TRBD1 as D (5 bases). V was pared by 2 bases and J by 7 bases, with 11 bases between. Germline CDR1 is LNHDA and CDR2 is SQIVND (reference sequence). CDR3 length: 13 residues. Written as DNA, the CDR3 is TGTGCCAGTAGTATACAGGGCAAGGCTGGCTACACCTTC. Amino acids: CASSIQGKAGYTF.

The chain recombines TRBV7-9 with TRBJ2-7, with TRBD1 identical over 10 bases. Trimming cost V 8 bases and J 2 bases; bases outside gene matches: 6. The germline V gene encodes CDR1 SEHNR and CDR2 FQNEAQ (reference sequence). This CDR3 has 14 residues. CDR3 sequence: CASSPDRGTYEQYF. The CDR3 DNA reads TGTGCCAGCTCCCCGGACAGGGGGACCTACGAGCAGTACTTC.

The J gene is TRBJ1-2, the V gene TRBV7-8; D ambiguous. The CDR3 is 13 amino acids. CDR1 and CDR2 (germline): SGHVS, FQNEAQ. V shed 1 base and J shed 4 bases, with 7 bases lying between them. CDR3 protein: CASSLGTAYGYTF. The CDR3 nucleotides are TGTGCCAGCAGCTTAGGGACGGCCTATGGCTACACCTTC.

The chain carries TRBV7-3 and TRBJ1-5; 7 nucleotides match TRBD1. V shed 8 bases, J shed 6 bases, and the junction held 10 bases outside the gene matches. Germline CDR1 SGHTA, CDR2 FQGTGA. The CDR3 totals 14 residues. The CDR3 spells CASSAAGGTQPQHF. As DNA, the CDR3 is TGTGCCAGCTCCGCCGCAGGGGGGACTCAGCCCCAGCATTTT.

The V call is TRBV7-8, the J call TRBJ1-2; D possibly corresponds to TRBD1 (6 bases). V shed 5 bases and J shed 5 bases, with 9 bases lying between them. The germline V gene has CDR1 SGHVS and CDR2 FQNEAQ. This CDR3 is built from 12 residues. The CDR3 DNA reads TGTGCCAGCAGCCCCGGACAGTATGGCTACACCTTC. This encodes CASSPGQYGYTF.

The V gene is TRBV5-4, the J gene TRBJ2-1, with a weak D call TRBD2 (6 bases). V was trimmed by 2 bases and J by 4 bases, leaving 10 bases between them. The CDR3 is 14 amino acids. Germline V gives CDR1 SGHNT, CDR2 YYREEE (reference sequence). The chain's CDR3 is CASSLAGLYNEQFF. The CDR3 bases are TGTGCCAGCAGCTTAGCGGGCCTATACAATGAGCAGTTCTTC.

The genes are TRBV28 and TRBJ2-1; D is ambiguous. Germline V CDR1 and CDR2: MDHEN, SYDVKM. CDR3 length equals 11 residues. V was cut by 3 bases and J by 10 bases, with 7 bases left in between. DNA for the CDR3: TGTGCCAGCAGTTTTGAAGACGAGCAGTTCTTC. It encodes CASSFEDEQFF. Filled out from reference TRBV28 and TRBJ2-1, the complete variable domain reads DVKVTQSSRYLVKRTGEKVFLECVQDMDHENMFWYRQDPGLGLRLIYFSYDVKMKEKGDIPEGYSVSREKKERFSLILESASTNQTSMYLCASSFEDEQFFGPGTRLTVL.

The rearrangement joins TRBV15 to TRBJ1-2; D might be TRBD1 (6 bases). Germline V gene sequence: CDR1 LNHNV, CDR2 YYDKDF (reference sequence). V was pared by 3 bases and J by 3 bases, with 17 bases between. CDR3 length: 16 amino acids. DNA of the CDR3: TGTGCCACCAGCAGGAACAGAGGGGGTGTTTACTATGGCTACACCTTC. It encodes CATSRNRGGVYYGYTF.

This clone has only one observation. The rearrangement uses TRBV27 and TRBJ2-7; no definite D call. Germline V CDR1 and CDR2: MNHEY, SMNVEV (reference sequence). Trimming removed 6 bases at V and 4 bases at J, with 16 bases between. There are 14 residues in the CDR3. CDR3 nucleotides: TGTGCCAGCAGACCCACCGACGGACGATACGAGCAGTACTTC. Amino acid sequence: CASRPTDGRYEQYF.

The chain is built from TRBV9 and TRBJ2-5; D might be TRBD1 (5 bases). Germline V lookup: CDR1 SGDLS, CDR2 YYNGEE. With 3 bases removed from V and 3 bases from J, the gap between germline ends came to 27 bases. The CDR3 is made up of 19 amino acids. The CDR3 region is CASSGLGLREGRSEETQYF. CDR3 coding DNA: TGTGCCAGCAGCGGACTGGGGCTACGAGAAGGACGATCCGAAGAGACCCAGTACTTC.

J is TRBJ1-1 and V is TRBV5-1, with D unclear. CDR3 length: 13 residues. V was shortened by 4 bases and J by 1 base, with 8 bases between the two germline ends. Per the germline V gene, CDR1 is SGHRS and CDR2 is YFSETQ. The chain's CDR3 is CASSRWENTEAFF. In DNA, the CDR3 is TGCGCCAGCAGCCGTTGGGAGAACACTGAAGCTTTCTTT.

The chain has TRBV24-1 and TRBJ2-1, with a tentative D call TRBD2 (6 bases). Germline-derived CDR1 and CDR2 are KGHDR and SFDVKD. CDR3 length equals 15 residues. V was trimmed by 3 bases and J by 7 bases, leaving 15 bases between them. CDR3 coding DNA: TGTGCCACCAGTGATGGGGGGAGTTTCAGGAATGAGCAGTTCTTC. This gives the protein CATSDGGSFRNEQFF.

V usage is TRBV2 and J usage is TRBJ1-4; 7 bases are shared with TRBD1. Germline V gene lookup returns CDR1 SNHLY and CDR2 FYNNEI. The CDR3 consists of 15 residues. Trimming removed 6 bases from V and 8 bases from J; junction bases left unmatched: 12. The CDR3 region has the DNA TGTGCCAGCAGGGGCCTGACAGGGCGTTTAGAAAAACTGTTTTTT. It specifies CASRGLTGRLEKLFF.

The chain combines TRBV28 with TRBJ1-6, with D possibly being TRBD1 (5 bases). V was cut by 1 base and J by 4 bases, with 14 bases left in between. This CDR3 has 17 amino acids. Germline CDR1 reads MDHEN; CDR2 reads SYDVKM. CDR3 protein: CASSLLGDPEYNSPLHF. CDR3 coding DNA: TGTGCCAGCAGTTTATTGGGGGACCCCGAATATAATTCACCCCTCCACTTT.

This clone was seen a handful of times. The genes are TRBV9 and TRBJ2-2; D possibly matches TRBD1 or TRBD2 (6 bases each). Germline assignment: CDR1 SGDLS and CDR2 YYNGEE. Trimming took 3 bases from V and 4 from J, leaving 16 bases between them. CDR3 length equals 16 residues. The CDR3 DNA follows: TGTGCCAGCAGCGGTACAGGGAAGGGGGGCACCGGGGAGCTGTTTTTT. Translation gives CASSGTGKGGTGELFF.

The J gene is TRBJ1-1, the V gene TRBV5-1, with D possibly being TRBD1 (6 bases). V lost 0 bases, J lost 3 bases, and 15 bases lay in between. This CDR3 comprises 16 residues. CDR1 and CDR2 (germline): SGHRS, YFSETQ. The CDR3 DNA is TGCGCCAGCAGCTTGGGCTCAGGGACAAGAGACACTGAAGCTTTCTTT. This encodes CASSLGSGTRDTEAFF.

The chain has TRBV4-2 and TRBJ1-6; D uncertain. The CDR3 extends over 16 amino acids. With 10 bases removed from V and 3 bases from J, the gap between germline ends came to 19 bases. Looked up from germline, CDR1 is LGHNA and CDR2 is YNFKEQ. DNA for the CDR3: TGTGCCACCCTGGACCGAGCCGGCGACTATAATTCACCCCTCCACTTT. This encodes CATLDRAGDYNSPLHF.

The CDR3 region is CASSLYRGPLYEQYF. As DNA, the CDR3 is TGTGCCAGCAGTCTTTACAGGGGGCCCCTCTACGAGCAGTACTTC. The chain couples TRBV6-5 to TRBJ2-7; 9 bases line up with TRBD1. The V segment lost 5 bases and the J segment 3 bases; nucleotides outside the gene matches: 8. The CDR3 consists of 15 residues. CDR1 MNHEY and CDR2 SVGAGI come from the germline V gene.

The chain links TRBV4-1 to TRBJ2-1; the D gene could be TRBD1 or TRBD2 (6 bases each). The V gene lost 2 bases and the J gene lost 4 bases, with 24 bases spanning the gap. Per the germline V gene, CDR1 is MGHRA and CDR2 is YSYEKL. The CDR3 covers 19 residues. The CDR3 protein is CASSQKERGPPPLYNEQFF. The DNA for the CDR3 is TGCGCCAGCAGCCAAAAAGAACGGGGGCCACCTCCATTATACAATGAGCAGTTCTTC.

Written as DNA, the CDR3 is TGCGCCAGCAGCTCTACAGGGGACTCCTACAATGAGCAGTTCTTC. Protein product: CASSSTGDSYNEQFF. The chain carries TRBV5-1 and TRBJ2-1; TRBD1 aligns across 7 bases. Germline CDR1 SGHRS, CDR2 YFSETQ. Trimming removed 3 bases from V and 0 bases from J; junction bases left unmatched: 3. The CDR3 covers 15 residues. Supplemented by reference TRBV5-1 and TRBJ2-1, the full variable domain reads KAGVTQTPRYLIKTRGQQVTLSCSPISGHRSVSWYQQTPGQGLQFLFEYFSETQRNKGNFPGRFSGRQFSNSRSEMNVSTLELGDSALYLCASSSTGDSYNEQFFGPGTRLTVL.

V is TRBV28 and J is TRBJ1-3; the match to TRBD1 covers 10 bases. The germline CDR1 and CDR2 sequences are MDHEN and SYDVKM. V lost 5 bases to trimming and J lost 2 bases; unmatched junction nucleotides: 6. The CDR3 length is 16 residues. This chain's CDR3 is CASSLDRGRTGNTIYF. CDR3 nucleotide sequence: TGTGCCAGCAGTCTAGACAGGGGGCGGACTGGAAACACCATATATTTT.

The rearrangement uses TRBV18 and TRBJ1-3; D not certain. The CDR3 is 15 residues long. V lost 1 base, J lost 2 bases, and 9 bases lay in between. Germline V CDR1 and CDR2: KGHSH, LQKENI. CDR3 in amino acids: CASSPQEIAGNTIYF. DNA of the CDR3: TGTGCCAGCTCACCACAGGAAATCGCTGGAAACACCATATATTTT.

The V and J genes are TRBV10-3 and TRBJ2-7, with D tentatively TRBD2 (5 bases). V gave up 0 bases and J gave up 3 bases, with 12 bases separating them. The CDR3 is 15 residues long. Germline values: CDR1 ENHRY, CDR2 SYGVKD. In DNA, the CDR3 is TGTGCCATCAGTGAGTCTGGTGCGGGTAACTACGAGCAGTACTTC. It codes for CAISESGAGNYEQYF.

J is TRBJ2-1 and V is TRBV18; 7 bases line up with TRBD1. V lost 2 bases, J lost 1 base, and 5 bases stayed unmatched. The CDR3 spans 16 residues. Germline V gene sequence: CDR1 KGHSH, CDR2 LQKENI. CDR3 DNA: TGTGCCAGCTCACCAGGCATGACAGGGTCCTACAATGAGCAGTTCTTC. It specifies CASSPGMTGSYNEQFF.

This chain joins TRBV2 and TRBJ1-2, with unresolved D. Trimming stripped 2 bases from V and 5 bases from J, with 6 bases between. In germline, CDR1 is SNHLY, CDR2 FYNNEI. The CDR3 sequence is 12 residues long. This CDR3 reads CASSENSYGYTF. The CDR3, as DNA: TGTGCCAGCAGTGAAAACAGTTATGGCTACACCTTC.

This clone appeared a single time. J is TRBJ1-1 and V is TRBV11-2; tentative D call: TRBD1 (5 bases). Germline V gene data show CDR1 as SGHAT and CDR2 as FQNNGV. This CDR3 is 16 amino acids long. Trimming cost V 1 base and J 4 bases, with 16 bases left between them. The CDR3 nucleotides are TGTGCCAGCAGCTTAGGAGTGGGGGTGTCGGGCACTGAAGCTTTCTTT. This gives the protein CASSLGVGVSGTEAFF.

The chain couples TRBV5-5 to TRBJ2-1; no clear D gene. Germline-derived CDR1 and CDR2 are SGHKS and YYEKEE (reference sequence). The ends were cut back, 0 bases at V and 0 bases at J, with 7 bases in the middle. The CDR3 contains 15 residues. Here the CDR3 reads CASSLGGTSYNEQFF. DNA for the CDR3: TGTGCCAGCAGCTTGGGGGGAACCTCCTACAATGAGCAGTTCTTC.